One sample yielded the 19 T cell receptor beta chains listed below, sequenced in a study of blood T cell repertoires in COVID-19. The assay was immunoSEQ multiplex PCR, and TCRdb's table has in-frame clones only and misses some. The profile shows about 170,000 clones, 83% of them singletons. What was sequenced was peripheral blood. The source of these receptors is a woman aged 80 or over with acute or convalescent COVID-19.

The chain employs TRBV9 and TRBJ1-3; D is ambiguous. V gave up 3 bases and J gave up 4 bases, with 14 bases separating them. The CDR3 runs to 15 residues. CDR1 and CDR2 from the germline V gene are SGDLS and YYNGEE. Here the CDR3 reads CASSALPIEGNTIYF. For the CDR3, the DNA is TGTGCCAGCAGCGCCCTCCCGATTGAGGGAAACACCATATATTTT.

J is TRBJ2-2 and V is TRBV14; no firm D call. V was shortened by 4 bases and J by 4 bases, with 13 bases between the two germline ends. Germline CDR1 is SGHDN and CDR2 is FVKESK. CDR3 length: 15 amino acids. CDR3 nucleotides: TGTGCCAGCAGCCCGCACTTGAGAGCCACCGGGGAGCTGTTTTTT. This codes for CASSPHLRATGELFF.

The rearrangement uses TRBV5-5 and TRBJ2-7; maybe TRBD1 (6 bases). The CDR3 is made up of 12 amino acids. Germline CDR1 is SGHKS and CDR2 is YYEKEE (reference sequence). Trimming removed 3 bases from V and 4 bases from J, with 8 bases in between. DNA for the CDR3: TGTGCCAGCAGCTCACAGGGTTACGAGCAGTACTTC. The encoded protein is CASSSQGYEQYF.

The DNA for the CDR3 is TGTGCCAGCAGCACCGATACAGGGAGCTCCTACAATGAGCAGTTCTTC. Translated, it gives CASSTDTGSSYNEQFF. The chain links TRBV7-2 to TRBJ2-1; a weak D match, TRBD1 (6 bases). The CDR3 runs 16 residues. The germline gives CDR1 SGHTA, CDR2 FQGNSA. V was pared by 5 bases and J by 0 bases, with 14 bases between.

This clone was counted only a few times. The chain employs TRBV10-3 and TRBJ2-7; D might be TRBD1 (5 bases). Germline V gene lookup returns CDR1 ENHRY and CDR2 SYGVKD. Trimming shortened V by 6 bases and J by 6 bases, and 15 bases separated the two germline ends. The CDR3 runs 13 residues. This CDR3 is CAISQGFPLEQYF. For the CDR3, the DNA is TGTGCCATCAGCCAGGGCTTCCCTCTCGAGCAGTACTTC.

The CDR3 DNA sequence: TGTGCCAGCAGTCGACAGGGATTCGACTACGAGCAGTACTTC. This gives the protein CASSRQGFDYEQYF. The chain recombines TRBV6-5 with TRBJ2-7; 7 nucleotides agree with TRBD1. CDR3 length: 14 residues. The ends lost 5 bases at V and 3 bases at J; junction bases unmatched: 7. In germline, CDR1 is MNHEY, CDR2 SVGAGI.

The V and J genes are TRBV5-1 and TRBJ2-1; the match to TRBD2 covers 13 bases. The V and J ends lost 0 bases and 5 bases, in that order; junction bases with no gene match: 2. The germline V gene has CDR1 SGHRS and CDR2 YFSETQ. This CDR3 comprises 16 residues. The CDR3 DNA reads TGCGCCAGCAGCTTGGGACTAGCGGGAGGCCACAATGAGCAGTTCTTC. This sequence encodes CASSLGLAGGHNEQFF.

The V and J genes are TRBV5-1 and TRBJ1-2, with D tentatively TRBD1 (6 bases). This CDR3 has 15 residues. CDR1 is SGHRS and CDR2 is YFSETQ in the germline V gene. Trimming stripped 2 bases from V and 5 bases from J, with 16 bases between. CDR3 sequence reads: CASSFGGANGYGYTF. CDR3 nucleotides: TGCGCCAGCAGCTTTGGGGGGGCGAACGGATATGGCTACACCTTC. Combining the CDR3 with reference TRBV5-1 and TRBJ1-2 gives the whole variable domain KAGVTQTPRYLIKTRGQQVTLSCSPISGHRSVSWYQQTPGQGLQFLFEYFSETQRNKGNFPGRFSGRQFSNSRSEMNVSTLELGDSALYLCASSFGGANGYGYTFGSGTRLTVV.

The gene calls are TRBV5-6 and TRBJ2-3; 8 positions match TRBD2. The CDR3 has 16 amino acids. Germline CDR1 SGHDT, CDR2 YYEEEE. The V segment lost 4 bases and the J segment 5 bases; nucleotides outside the gene matches: 12. CDR3 coding DNA: TGTGCCAGCAGCGGAGGCAGCGGGGGCAGGGAAGATACGCAGTATTTT. This encodes CASSGGSGGREDTQYF.

This clone has just a few counts. This chain uses TRBV30 with TRBJ2-7; no clear D gene. Trimming left V 1 base short and J 4 bases short, with 8 bases between. The CDR3 has 12 amino acids. Per the germline V gene, CDR1 is GTSNPN and CDR2 is SVGIG (reference sequence). The CDR3 DNA sequence: TGTGCCTGGAGTGAGGAACAGTACGAGCAGTACTTC. Amino acid sequence: CAWSEEQYEQYF.

V is TRBV2 and J is TRBJ1-5; a possible D gene is TRBD1 (5 bases). V lost 4 bases to trimming and J lost 6 bases, with 19 bases between them. The germline V gene has CDR1 SNHLY and CDR2 FYNNEI. The length of the CDR3 is 16 residues. The CDR3 here is CASSGDRRGESQPQHF. In DNA form, the CDR3 reads TGTGCCAGCAGTGGAGACAGAAGGGGCGAGAGTCAGCCCCAGCATTTT.

This clone was counted a single time. This chain joins TRBV4-2 and TRBJ2-2; no clear D. The V and J ends lost 5 bases and 1 base respectively, with 8 bases between them. The CDR3 runs 14 residues. Germline CDR1 is LGHNA and CDR2 is YNFKEQ. The CDR3 DNA reads TGTGCCAGCAGCAAAAGACAGAACACCGGGGAGCTGTTTTTT. It yields the protein CASSKRQNTGELFF.

V is TRBV12-3 or TRBV12-4 and J is TRBJ1-1; D is uncertain. Between the trimmed V and J ends, which lost 3 bases and 7 bases, there was a span of 6 bases. This CDR3 contains 11 residues. CDR3 in amino acids: CASSFYSEAFF. DNA of the CDR3: TGTGCCAGCAGTTTTTATAGTGAAGCTTTCTTT.

This chain joins TRBV6-2 or TRBV6-3 and TRBJ2-6; D not resolved. Between the trimmed V and J ends, which lost 4 bases and 0 bases, there was a span of 10 bases. The CDR3 totals 16 residues. Germline assignment: CDR1 MNHEY and CDR2 SVGEGT. The CDR3 sequence: CASSSAGPSGANVLTF. DNA of the CDR3: TGTGCCAGCAGTTCGGCAGGTCCCTCTGGGGCCAACGTCCTGACTTTC.

The chain recombines TRBV7-2 with TRBJ2-7; the D gene is possibly TRBD1 (6 bases). Per the germline V gene, CDR1 is SGHTA and CDR2 is FQGNSA. Trimming took 3 bases from V and 4 from J, leaving 13 bases between them. The CDR3 consists of 14 residues. CDR3 DNA: TGTGCCAGCAGCTTTCGCAGACAGGATTACGAGCAGTACTTC. It codes for CASSFRRQDYEQYF.

The chain couples TRBV19 to TRBJ1-1; D is unclear. The CDR3 sequence is 14 residues long. Trimming shortened V by 7 bases and J by 1 base, and 13 bases separated the two germline ends. CDR1 and CDR2 from the germline V gene are LNHDA and SQIVND (reference sequence). In DNA form, the CDR3 reads TGTGCCAGTATTCAGAGTGGAGCGAACACTGAAGCTTTCTTT. Its protein is CASIQSGANTEAFF.

In DNA, the CDR3 is TGTGCCTGGAGAGGGCAGGGAGGAGACGAGCAGTACTTC. Its translation: CAWRGQGGDEQYF. The genes are TRBV30 and TRBJ2-7, with a weak D call TRBD2 (6 bases). V was clipped by 3 bases and J by 5 bases, with 14 bases between them. Per germline, CDR1 GTSNPN and CDR2 SVGIG (reference sequence). The CDR3 loop spans 13 amino acids.

This chain uses TRBV5-1 with TRBJ1-1; D unresolved. This CDR3 contains 14 residues. V shed 4 bases and J shed 5 bases, with 15 bases lying between them. Germline CDR1 is SGHRS and CDR2 is YFSETQ. DNA of the CDR3: TGCGCCAGCAGCCGAGACTACCCGGCAACTGAAGCTTTCTTT. This translates into CASSRDYPATEAFF. The full variable domain, its missing parts supplied by reference TRBV5-1 and TRBJ1-1, is KAGVTQTPRYLIKTRGQQVTLSCSPISGHRSVSWYQQTPGQGLQFLFEYFSETQRNKGNFPGRFSGRQFSNSRSEMNVSTLELGDSALYLCASSRDYPATEAFFGQGTRLTVV.

This chain connects TRBV3-1 (or the pseudogene TRBV3-2) to TRBJ2-7; 7 bases align to TRBD2. Germline CDR1 is LGHDT and CDR2 is YNNKEL (reference sequence). CDR3 length: 15 amino acids. Trimming cost V 4 bases and J 7 bases; bases outside gene matches: 13. CDR3 region: CASSLDPGLTGEQYF. The CDR3 DNA is TGTGCCAGCAGCCTGGACCCGGGACTAACGGGGGAGCAGTACTTC.